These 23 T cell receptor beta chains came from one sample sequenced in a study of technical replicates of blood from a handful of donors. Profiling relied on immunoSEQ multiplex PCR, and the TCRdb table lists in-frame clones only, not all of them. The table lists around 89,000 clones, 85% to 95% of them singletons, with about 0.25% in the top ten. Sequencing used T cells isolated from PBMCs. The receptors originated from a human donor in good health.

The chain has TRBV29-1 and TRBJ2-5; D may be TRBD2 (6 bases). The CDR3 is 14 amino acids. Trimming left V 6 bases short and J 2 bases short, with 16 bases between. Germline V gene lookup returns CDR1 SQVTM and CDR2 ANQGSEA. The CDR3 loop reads CSVHKPGVQETQYF. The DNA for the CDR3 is TGCAGCGTCCATAAACCGGGGGTACAAGAGACCCAGTACTTC.

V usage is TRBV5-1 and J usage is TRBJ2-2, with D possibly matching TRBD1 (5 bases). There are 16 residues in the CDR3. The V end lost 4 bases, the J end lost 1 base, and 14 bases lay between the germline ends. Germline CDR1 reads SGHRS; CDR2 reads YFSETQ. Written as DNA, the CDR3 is TGCGCCAGCAGCAGGGGTAATAGCCGGAACACCGGGGAGCTGTTTTTT. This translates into CASSRGNSRNTGELFF. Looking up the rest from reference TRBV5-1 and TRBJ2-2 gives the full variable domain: KAGVTQTPRYLIKTRGQQVTLSCSPISGHRSVSWYQQTPGQGLQFLFEYFSETQRNKGNFPGRFSGRQFSNSRSEMNVSTLELGDSALYLCASSRGNSRNTGELFFGEGSRLTVL.

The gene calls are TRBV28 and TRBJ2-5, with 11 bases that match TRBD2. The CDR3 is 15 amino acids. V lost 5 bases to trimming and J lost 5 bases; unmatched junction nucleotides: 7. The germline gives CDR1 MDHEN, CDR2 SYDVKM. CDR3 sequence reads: CASSRSGGAGETQYF. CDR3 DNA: TGTGCCAGCAGTCGTAGCGGGGGGGCAGGTGAGACCCAGTACTTC. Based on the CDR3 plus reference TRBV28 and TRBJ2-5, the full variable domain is DVKVTQSSRYLVKRTGEKVFLECVQDMDHENMFWYRQDPGLGLRLIYFSYDVKMKEKGDIPEGYSVSREKKERFSLILESASTNQTSMYLCASSRSGGAGETQYFGPGTRLLVL.

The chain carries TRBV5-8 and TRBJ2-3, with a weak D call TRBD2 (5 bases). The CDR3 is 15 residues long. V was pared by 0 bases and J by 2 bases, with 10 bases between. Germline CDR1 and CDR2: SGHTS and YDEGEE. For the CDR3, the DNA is TGTGCCAGCAGCTTGGCCGTACGGGACACAGATACGCAGTATTTT. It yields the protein CASSLAVRDTDTQYF.

In DNA form, the CDR3 reads TGTGCCAGCAGCGAGCGGGCCGCCTTTAATTCACCCCTCCACTTT. It codes for CASSERAAFNSPLHF. V and J are TRBV9 and TRBJ1-6; unclear D gene. The CDR3 consists of 15 residues. With 3 bases removed from V and 6 bases from J, the gap between germline ends came to 13 bases. In germline, CDR1 is SGDLS, CDR2 YYNGEE.

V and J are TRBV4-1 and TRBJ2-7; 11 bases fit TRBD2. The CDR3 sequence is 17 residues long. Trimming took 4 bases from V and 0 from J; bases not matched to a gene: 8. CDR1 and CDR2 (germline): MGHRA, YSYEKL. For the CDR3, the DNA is TGCGCCAGCAGCCCACCGGGACTAGCGGAAAGCTCCTACGAGCAGTACTTC. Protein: CASSPPGLAESSYEQYF.

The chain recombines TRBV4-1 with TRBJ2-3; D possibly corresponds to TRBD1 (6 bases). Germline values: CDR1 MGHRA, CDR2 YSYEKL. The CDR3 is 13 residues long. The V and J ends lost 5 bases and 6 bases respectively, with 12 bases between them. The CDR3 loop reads CASSKQGTDTQYF. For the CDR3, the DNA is TGCGCCAGCAGCAAACAGGGTACGGATACGCAGTATTTT.

The CDR3 here is CSVERRQANTEAFF. The CDR3 DNA is TGCAGCGTTGAAAGACGGCAGGCGAACACTGAAGCTTTCTTT. The chain uses TRBV29-1 and TRBJ1-1; D ambiguous. The CDR3 has 14 amino acids. CDR1 and CDR2 from the germline V gene are SQVTM and ANQGSEA. The V and J ends lost 2 bases and 1 base respectively, with 11 bases between them.

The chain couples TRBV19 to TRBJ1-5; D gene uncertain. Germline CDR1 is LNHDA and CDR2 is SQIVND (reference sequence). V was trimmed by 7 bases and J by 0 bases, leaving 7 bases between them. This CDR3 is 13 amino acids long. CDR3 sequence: CASNEVSNQPQHF. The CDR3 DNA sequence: TGTGCCAGTAACGAGGTTAGCAATCAGCCCCAGCATTTT.

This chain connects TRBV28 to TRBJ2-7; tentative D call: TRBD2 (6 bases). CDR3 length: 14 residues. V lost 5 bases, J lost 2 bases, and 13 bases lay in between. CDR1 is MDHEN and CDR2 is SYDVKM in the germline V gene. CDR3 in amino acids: CASSTTRFPYEQYF. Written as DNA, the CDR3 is TGTGCCAGCAGTACGACTAGATTCCCCTACGAGCAGTACTTC.

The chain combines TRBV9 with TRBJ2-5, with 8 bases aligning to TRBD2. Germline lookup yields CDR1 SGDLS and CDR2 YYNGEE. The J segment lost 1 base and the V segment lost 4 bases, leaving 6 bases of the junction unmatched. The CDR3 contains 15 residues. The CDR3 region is CASSSGGGFQETQYF. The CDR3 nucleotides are TGTGCCAGCAGCTCCGGGGGGGGCTTCCAAGAGACCCAGTACTTC.

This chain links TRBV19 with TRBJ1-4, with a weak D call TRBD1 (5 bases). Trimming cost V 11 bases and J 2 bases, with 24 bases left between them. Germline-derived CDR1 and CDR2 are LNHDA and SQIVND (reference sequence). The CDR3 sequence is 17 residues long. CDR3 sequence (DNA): TGTGCCCAAAGGCGGGGGTATGCCGGAAGGACTAATGAAAAACTGTTTTTT. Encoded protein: CAQRRGYAGRTNEKLFF.

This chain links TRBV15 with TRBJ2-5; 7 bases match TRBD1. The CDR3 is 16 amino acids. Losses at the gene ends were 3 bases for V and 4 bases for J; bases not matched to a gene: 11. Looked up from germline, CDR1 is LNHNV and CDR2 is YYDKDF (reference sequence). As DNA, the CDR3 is TGTGCCACCAGCAGGACGGCTCCGACAGGGCTAGAGACCCAGTACTTC. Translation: CATSRTAPTGLETQYF.

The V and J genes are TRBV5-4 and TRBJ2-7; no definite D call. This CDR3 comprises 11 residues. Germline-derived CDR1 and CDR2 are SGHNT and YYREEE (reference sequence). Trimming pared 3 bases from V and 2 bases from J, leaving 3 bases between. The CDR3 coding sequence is TGTGCCAGCAGCTCCGCCTACGAGCAGTACTTC. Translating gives CASSSAYEQYF.

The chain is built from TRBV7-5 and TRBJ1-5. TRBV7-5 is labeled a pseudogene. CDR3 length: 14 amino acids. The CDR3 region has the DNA TGTGTCAGAAGCTTCCCTGTGTACGAGGAGCCCCAGCATTTT. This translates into CVRSFPVYEEPQHF.

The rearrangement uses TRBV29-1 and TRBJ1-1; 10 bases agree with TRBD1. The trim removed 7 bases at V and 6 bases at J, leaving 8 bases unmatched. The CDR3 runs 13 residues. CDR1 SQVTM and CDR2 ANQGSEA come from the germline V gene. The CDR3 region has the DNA TGCAGCGCAGCGGGACAGGGGCCCGCTGAAGCTTTCTTT. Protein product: CSAAGQGPAEAFF. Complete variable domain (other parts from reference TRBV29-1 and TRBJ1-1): SAVISQKPSRDICQRGTSLTIQCQVDSQVTMMFWYRQQPGQSLTLIATANQGSEATYESGFVIDKFPISRPNLTFSTLTVSNMSPEDSSIYLCSAAGQGPAEAFFGQGTRLTVV.

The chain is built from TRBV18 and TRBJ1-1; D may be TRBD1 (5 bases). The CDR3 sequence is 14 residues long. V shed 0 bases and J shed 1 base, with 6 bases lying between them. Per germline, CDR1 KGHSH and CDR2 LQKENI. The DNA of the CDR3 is TGTGCCAGCTCACCACCGCAGGGGAACACTGAAGCTTTCTTT. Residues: CASSPPQGNTEAFF.

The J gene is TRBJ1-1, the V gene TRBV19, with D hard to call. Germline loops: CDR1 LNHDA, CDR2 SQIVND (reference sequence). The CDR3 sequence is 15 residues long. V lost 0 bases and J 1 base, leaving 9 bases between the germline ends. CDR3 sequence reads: CASSIDHGGNTEAFF. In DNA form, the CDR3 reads TGTGCCAGTAGTATAGATCACGGAGGGAACACTGAAGCTTTCTTT. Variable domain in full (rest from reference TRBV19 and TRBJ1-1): DGGITQSPKYLFRKEGQNVTLSCEQNLNHDAMYWYRQDPGQGLRLIYYSQIVNDFQKGDIAEGYSVSREKKESFPLTVTSAQKNPTAFYLCASSIDHGGNTEAFFGQGTRLTVV.

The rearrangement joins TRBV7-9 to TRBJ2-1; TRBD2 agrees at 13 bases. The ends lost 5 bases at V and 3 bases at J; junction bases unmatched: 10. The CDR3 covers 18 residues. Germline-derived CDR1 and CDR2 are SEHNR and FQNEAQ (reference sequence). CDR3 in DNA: TGTGCCAGCAGCCCGAAATGGACTAGCGGGGGTATCTACAATGAGCAGTTCTTC. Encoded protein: CASSPKWTSGGIYNEQFF.

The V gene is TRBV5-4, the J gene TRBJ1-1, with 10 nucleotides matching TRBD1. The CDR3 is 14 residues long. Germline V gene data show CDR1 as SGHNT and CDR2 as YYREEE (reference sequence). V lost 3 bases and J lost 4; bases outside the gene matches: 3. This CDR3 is CASSSRDRGTEAFF. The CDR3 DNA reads TGTGCCAGCAGCTCTCGGGACAGGGGCACTGAAGCTTTCTTT. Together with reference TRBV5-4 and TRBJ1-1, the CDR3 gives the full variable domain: ETGVTQSPTHLIKTRGQQVTLRCSSQSGHNTVSWYQQALGQGPQFIFQYYREEENGRGNFPPRFSGLQFPNYSSELNVNALELDDSALYLCASSSRDRGTEAFFGQGTRLTVV.

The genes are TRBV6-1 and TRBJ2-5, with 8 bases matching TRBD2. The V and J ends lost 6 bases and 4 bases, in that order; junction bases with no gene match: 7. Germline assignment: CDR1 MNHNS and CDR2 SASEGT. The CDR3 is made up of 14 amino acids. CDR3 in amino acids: CASSGSGATETQYF. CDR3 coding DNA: TGTGCCAGCAGCGGTAGCGGGGCCACAGAGACCCAGTACTTC.

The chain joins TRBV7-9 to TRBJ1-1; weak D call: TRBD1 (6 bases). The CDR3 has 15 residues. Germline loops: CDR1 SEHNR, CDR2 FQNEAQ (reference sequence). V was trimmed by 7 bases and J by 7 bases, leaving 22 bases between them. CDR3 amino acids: CASTKGGQSYLEAFF. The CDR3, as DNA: TGTGCCAGCACCAAAGGGGGACAAAGCTACCTTGAAGCTTTCTTT.

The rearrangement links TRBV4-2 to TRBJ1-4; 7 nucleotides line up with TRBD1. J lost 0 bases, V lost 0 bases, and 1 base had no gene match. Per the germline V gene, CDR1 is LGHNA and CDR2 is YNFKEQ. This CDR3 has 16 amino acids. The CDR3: CASSQEQGPTNEKLFF. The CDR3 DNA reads TGTGCCAGCAGCCAAGAACAGGGGCCAACTAATGAAAAACTGTTTTTT.